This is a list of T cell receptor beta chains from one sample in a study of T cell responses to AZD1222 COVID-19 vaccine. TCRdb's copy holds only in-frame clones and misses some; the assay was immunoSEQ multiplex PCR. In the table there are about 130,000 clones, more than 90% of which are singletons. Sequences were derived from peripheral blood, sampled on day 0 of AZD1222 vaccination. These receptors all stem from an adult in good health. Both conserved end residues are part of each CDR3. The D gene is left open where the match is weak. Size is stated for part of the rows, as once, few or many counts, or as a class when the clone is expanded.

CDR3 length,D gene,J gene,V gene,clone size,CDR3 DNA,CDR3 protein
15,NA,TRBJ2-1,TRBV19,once,TGTGCCAGTAGCCCGACGATGACACGCTACAATGAGCAGTTCTTC,CASSPTMTRYNEQFF
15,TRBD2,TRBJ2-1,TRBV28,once,TGTGCCAGCAGTTTAATACTAGCGGGAGTCAATGAGCAGTTCTTC,CASSLILAGVNEQFF
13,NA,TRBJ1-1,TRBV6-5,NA,TGTGCCAGCAGTTCCGGACGGTCCCTGGGGGCTTTCTTT,CASSSGRSLGAFF
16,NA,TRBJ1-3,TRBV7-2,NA,TGTGCCAGCAGCTTAGTAAGGACGGACTCTGGAAACACCATATATTTT,CASSLVRTDSGNTIYF
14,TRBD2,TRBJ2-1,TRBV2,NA,TGTGCCACACGGACTAGCGGGGCGGGCAATGAGCAGTTCTTC,CATRTSGAGNEQFF
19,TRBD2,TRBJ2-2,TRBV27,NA,TGTGCCAGCATCTTAACTTTGACTAGCGGGAGAGTTCGTACCGGGGAGCTGTTTTTT,CASILTLTSGRVRTGELFF
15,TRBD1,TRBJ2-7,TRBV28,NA,TGTGCCAGCACCCCGGCGAGGGGGCGGGCCTACGAGCAGTACTTC,CASTPARGRAYEQYF
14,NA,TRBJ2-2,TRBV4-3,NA,TGCGCCAGCAGCCAAGATGAGGGGACCGGGGAGCTGTTTTTT,CASSQDEGTGELFF
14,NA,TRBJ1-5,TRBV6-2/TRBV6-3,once,TGTGCCAGCAGTTACCTTAGCGTCAATCAGCCCCAGCATTTT,CASSYLSVNQPQHF
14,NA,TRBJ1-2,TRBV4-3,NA,TGCGCCAGCAGCCAAGTTCCGCCGCTGGATGGCTACACCTTC,CASSQVPPLDGYTF
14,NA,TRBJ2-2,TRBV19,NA,TGTGCCAGTAGTATAATAGAGAACACCGGGGAGCTGTTTTTT,CASSIIENTGELFF
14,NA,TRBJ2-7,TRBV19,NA,TGTGCCAGTAGTATCGGGGGGACAGGTATCGAGCAGTACTTC,CASSIGGTGIEQYF
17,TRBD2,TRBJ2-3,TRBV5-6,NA,TGTGCCAGCAGCTTCATAGCGGGAGGGCCGAGAACAGATACGCAGTATTTT,CASSFIAGGPRTDTQYF
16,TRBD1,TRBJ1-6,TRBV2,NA,TGTGCCAGCAGCGGCCTAGGGGGCACCTATAATTCACCCCTCCACTTT,CASSGLGGTYNSPLHF
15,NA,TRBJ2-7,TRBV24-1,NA,TGTGCCACCAGTGATCGCCATCGGGTCGGGCACGAGCAGTACTTC,CATSDRHRVGHEQYF
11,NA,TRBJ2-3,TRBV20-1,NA,TGCAGTGCTATTTCCTTAGGTACGCAGTATTTT,CSAISLGTQYF
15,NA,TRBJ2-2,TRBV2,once,TGTGCCAGCAGTGAAACGGACTCGAACACCGGGGAGCTGTTTTTT,CASSETDSNTGELFF
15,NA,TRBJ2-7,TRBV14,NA,TGTGCCAGCAGCCAATCCCGGGTCCCCTCCTACGAGCAGTACTTC,CASSQSRVPSYEQYF
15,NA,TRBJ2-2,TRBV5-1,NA,TGCGCCAGCAGCTTGGAATTGGTGGGGGACGGGGAGCTGTTTTTT,CASSLELVGDGELFF
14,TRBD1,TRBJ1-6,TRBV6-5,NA,TGTGCCAGCAGGGAGACAGGGGTAAATTCACCCCTCCACTTT,CASRETGVNSPLHF
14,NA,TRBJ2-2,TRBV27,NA,TGTGCCAGCAGAAGGACAGTGAACACCGGGGAGCTGTTTTTT,CASRRTVNTGELFF
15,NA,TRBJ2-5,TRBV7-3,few,TGTGCCAGCAGCTTAACCCCCGCGTACCAAGAGACCCAGTACTTC,CASSLTPAYQETQYF
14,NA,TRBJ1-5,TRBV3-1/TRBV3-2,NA,TGTGCCAGCAGCCAAGGAAGGGCCGGCGAACCCCAGCATTTT,CASSQGRAGEPQHF
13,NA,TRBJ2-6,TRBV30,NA,TGTGCCTGGAGTGTAGTTGGAACCAACGTCCTGACTTTC,CAWSVVGTNVLTF
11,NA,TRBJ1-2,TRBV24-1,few,TGTGCCACCCCTGGGACATATGGCTACACCTTC,CATPGTYGYTF
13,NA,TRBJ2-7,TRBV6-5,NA,TGTGCCAGCACCCCGACAGGAACCTACGAGCAGTACTTC,CASTPTGTYEQYF
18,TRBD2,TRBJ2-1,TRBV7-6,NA,TGTGCCAGCAGCCCCGGGACTAGCGGGAGGGCCGGTAGCAATGAGCAGTTCTTC,CASSPGTSGRAGSNEQFF
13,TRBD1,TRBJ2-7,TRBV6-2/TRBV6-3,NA,TGTGCCAGCAGCCGGGACAGCCCCTACGAGCAGTACTTC,CASSRDSPYEQYF
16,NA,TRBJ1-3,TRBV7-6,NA,TGTGCCAGCAGCTTAGCGACAGGAGGGAACGGAAACACCATATATTTT,CASSLATGGNGNTIYF
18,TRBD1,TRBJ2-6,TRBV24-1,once,TGTGCCACCAGTGCGACCGGGACAGGGGGTCCCGGGGCCAACGTCCTGACTTTC,CATSATGTGGPGANVLTF
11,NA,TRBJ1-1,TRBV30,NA,TGTGCCTGGAGTGGCAGGGTAAGAGCTTTCTTT,CAWSGRVRAFF
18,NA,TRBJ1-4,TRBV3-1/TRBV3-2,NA,TGTGCCAGCAGCCAAGACCGGGGGCAGGGACGTACTAATGAAAAACTGTTTTTT,CASSQDRGQGRTNEKLFF
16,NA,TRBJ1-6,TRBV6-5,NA,TGTGCCAGCAGTTACTCGCCCGGGACGGATAATTCACCCCTCCACTTT,CASSYSPGTDNSPLHF